Presented here are 16 T cell receptor beta chains from one specimen sequenced in a study of spatial heterogeneity in lung cancer. TCRdb recomputed calls from the 5' RACE reads with MiXCR, one row per CDR3 protein. The profile shows fewer than 45,000 distinct CDR3 sequences, less than 9% of them singletons. Time point given: sample taken at primary tumor resection. The sample consisted of PBMCs, taken at surgery. These receptors were obtained from a female donor with early-stage non-small cell lung cancer.

This clonotype has at least ten counts. V usage is TRBV9 and J usage is TRBJ2-2; tentative D call: TRBD2 (6 bases). Germline assignment: CDR1 SGDLS and CDR2 YYNGEE. V dropped 1 base and J dropped 7 bases, with 17 bases sitting between them. CDR3 size: 16 residues. DNA for the CDR3: TGTGCCAGCAGCGTATCCCCAGGAGGGGCGAGCGGGGAGCTGTTTTTT. This codes for CASSVSPGGASGELFF.

In this sample, this clonotype turned up many times. The chain employs TRBV11-1 and TRBJ2-1; TRBD2 matches at 8 bases. After removal of 1 base from V and 8 bases from J, the junction contained 4 bases not matched to a gene. CDR3 length: 14 amino acids. CDR1 is SGHAT and CDR2 is FQDESV in the germline V gene (reference sequence). CDR3 residues: CASSLDSGADEQFF. The CDR3 nucleotides read TGTGCCAGCAGCTTAGATAGCGGGGCTGATGAGCAGTTCTTC. The variable domain in full, completed from reference TRBV11-1 and TRBJ2-1, reads EAEVAQSPRYKITEKSQAVAFWCDPISGHATLYWYRQILGQGPELLVQFQDESVVDDSQLPKDRFSAERLKGVDSTLKIQPAELGDSAMYLCASSLDSGADEQFFGPGTRLTVL.

V gene TRBV21-1 combines with J gene TRBJ2-3. TRBV21-1 is a pseudogene locus. The CDR3 contains 14 residues. CDR3 residues: CASSKMSCTDTQYF. CDR3 nucleotides: TGTGCCAGCAGCAAAATGAGCTGCACAGATACGCAGTATTTT.

The CDR3 loop is CASSVGLAGGRGGELFF. The CDR3 DNA reads TGTGCCAGCAGCGTTGGACTAGCGGGGGGCCGTGGCGGGGAGCTGTTTTTT. The rearrangement uses TRBV11-3 and TRBJ2-2; 14 bases are shared with TRBD2. The germline V gene encodes CDR1 SGHNT and CDR2 YENEEA. The CDR3 sequence is 17 residues long. J gave up 7 bases and V 5 bases, and 9 bases lay outside the gene matches.

This clonotype showed up just a few times. The chain combines TRBV13 with TRBJ2-7; D could derive from TRBD1 or TRBD2 (5 bases each). Germline V gene sequence: CDR1 PRHDT, CDR2 FYEKMQ (reference sequence). The V gene lost 5 bases and the J gene lost 3 bases, with 14 bases spanning the gap. CDR3 length: 14 amino acids. The CDR3 DNA reads TGTGCCAGCAGCGACGGGGACGGCCACTACGAGCAGTACTTC. Translation gives CASSDGDGHYEQYF.

This chain uses TRBV19 with TRBJ2-3, with a possible D match to TRBD2 (7 bases). Looked up from germline, CDR1 is LNHDA and CDR2 is SQIVND (reference sequence). The V and J ends lost 5 bases and 4 bases respectively, with 13 bases between them. The CDR3 consists of 14 residues. CDR3 loop: CASSGQGRADTQYF. The CDR3 region has the DNA TGTGCCAGTAGTGGTCAGGGGAGGGCAGATACGCAGTATTTT.

The table lists this clonotype with many counts. This rearrangement joins TRBV10-2 to TRBJ2-3; D possibly uses TRBD1 or TRBD2 (5 bases each). Trimming pared 8 bases from V and 4 bases from J, leaving 16 bases between. The CDR3 is 14 amino acids. CDR1 is WSHSY, CDR2 SAAADI, per germline. CDR3 coding DNA: TGCGCCAGCGGGGGAGCGAGTGTTGCAGATACGCAGTATTTT. It encodes CASGGASVADTQYF.

This clonotype was seen repeatedly, ten times or more. The chain joins TRBV10-1 to TRBJ2-2; 7 nucleotides match TRBD2. V lost 7 bases to trimming and J lost 0 bases; unmatched junction nucleotides: 8. CDR3 length: 16 amino acids. The germline V gene has CDR1 WNHNN and CDR2 SYGVQD (reference sequence). DNA for the CDR3: TGCGCCAGCACACAAAGCGGGACTCCGAACACCGGGGAGCTGTTTTTT. Its translation: CASTQSGTPNTGELFF.

V and J are TRBV9 and TRBJ2-7; D is perhaps TRBD1 or TRBD2 (6 bases each). There are 12 residues in the CDR3. The germline V and J ends were trimmed by 3 bases and 6 bases, with 10 bases remaining between them. The V gene's germline CDR1 is SGDLS and CDR2 YYNGEE. In nucleotides, the CDR3 is TGTGCCAGCAGCGCACAGGGAGGCGAGCAGTACTTC. Its translation is CASSAQGGEQYF.

This rearrangement joins TRBV30 to TRBJ2-4; D is possibly TRBD1 or TRBD2 (5 bases each). Trimming left V 1 base short and J 7 bases short, with 17 bases between. CDR3 length: 15 residues. Germline lookup yields CDR1 GTSNPN and CDR2 SVGIG (reference sequence). The CDR3 DNA reads TGTGCCTGGAGTGCCCTAGGGGTCCCGGGGAACATTCAGTACTTC. Its protein product is CAWSALGVPGNIQYF.

CDR3 protein: CASSQGRLSGYNEQFF. As DNA, the CDR3 is TGTGCCAGCAGTCAAGGCCGGTTAAGCGGCTACAATGAGCAGTTCTTC. The chain recombines TRBV16 with TRBJ2-1; D perhaps matches TRBD2 (5 bases). The V end lost 6 bases, the J end lost 3 bases, and 18 bases lay between the germline ends. CDR1 and CDR2 from the germline V gene are KGHSY and FQNENV. The CDR3 has 16 amino acids.

This clonotype was recorded a few times. The rearrangement links TRBV18 to TRBJ2-2; 9 bases map to TRBD2. Germline V gives CDR1 KGHSH, CDR2 LQKENI. The junction had 8 bases not matched to a gene; V was cut back by 2 bases and J by 1 base. This CDR3 is built from 18 residues. The CDR3 reads CASSPMQVAGENTGELFF. The CDR3, as DNA: TGTGCCAGCTCACCAATGCAGGTAGCGGGAGAGAACACCGGGGAGCTGTTTTTT.

The genes are TRBV20-1 and TRBJ1-1; a possible D gene is TRBD1 (5 bases). The CDR3 is 11 residues long. V lost 5 bases to trimming and J lost 1 base, with 5 bases between them. Germline values: CDR1 DFQATT, CDR2 SNEGSKA (reference sequence). CDR3 nucleotides: TGCAGTGCTGGGGGGAACACTGAAGCTTTCTTT. This sequence encodes CSAGGNTEAFF.

The chain uses TRBV12-3 or TRBV12-4 and TRBJ2-7, with 9 positions matching TRBD1. J was trimmed by 0 bases and V by 0 bases; bases with no gene match: 12. This CDR3 has 19 residues. The chain's CDR3 is CASSLASGTGFPSSYEQYF. In DNA form, the CDR3 reads TGTGCCAGCAGTTTAGCTTCCGGGACAGGGTTTCCCAGCTCCTACGAGCAGTACTTC.

This clonotype was recorded at least ten times. J is TRBJ2-5 and V is TRBV5-1; TRBD1 agrees at 11 bases. The junction had 10 bases not matched to a gene; V was cut back by 4 bases and J by 5 bases. CDR1 SGHRS and CDR2 YFSETQ come from the germline V gene. This CDR3 has 16 residues. The CDR3 here is CASSLRPGTGGETQYF. For the CDR3, the DNA is TGCGCCAGCAGCCTACGTCCCGGGACAGGGGGGGAGACCCAGTACTTC.

In its sample, this clonotype was seen many times. The chain uses TRBV5-1 and TRBJ2-6, with D unresolved. The CDR3 length is 15 residues. CDR1 SGHRS and CDR2 YFSETQ come from the germline V gene. V was shortened by 4 bases and J by 4 bases, with 12 bases between the two germline ends. The CDR3 loop reads CASSLGFSGANVLTF. The CDR3 region has the DNA TGCGCCAGCAGCCTTGGGTTCTCCGGGGCCAACGTCCTGACTTTC.